This T cell receptor beta chain stems from a study of T-cell reconstitution after alpha-beta-depleted transplantation in children. The TCRbeta library was prepared with unique molecular identifiers. TCRdb reprocessed the PCR reads with MiXCR, giving one entry per CDR3 protein. The sample has approximately 190,000 distinct CDR3 sequences; approximately 8.4% are singletons. This clonotype was detected a few times. CDR3 size: 17 residues. The trim removed 0 bases at V and 3 bases at J, leaving 10 bases unmatched. CDR1 is SGHAT, CDR2 FQNNGV, per germline. The V gene is TRBV11-2, the J gene TRBJ2-5, with 7 bases matching TRBD2. The receptor was isolated from a male patient aged 2-15 years who had a stem cell transplant for acute myeloid leukemia, so the T cells may come from the graft donor. The sequenced sample was PBMCs, mostly from graft donor cells, obtained 360 days after TCRalphabeta/CD19-depleted stem cell transplant. CDR3 in DNA: TGTGCCAGCAGCTTAGATCAGCGCGCTAGCGGAAAAGAGACCCAGTACTTC. Protein sequence: CASSLDQRASGKETQYF.